Only a few counts were recorded for the clone carrying this TCR beta chain. Its cognate antigen is unknown. The entry originates in a study of blood T cells in healthy people across ages. Study observations and caveats: TCR beta diversity per million T cells fell roughly linearly with age.

V was trimmed by 5 bases and J by 8 bases, leaving 19 bases between them. The CDR3 runs 15 residues. In germline, CDR1 is SGHTA, CDR2 FQGNSA. A sample-barcoded 5' primer and a J-beta primer mix were used in a second PCR of about 7 to 12 cycles. Via MiXCR, TCRdb re-called the 5' RACE reads, giving one row per CDR3 protein. Here the sample spans 1 million or so distinct CDR3 sequences, roughly a quarter being singletons. These data were likewise used in another study, on T cells of mothers and their children. As reported in that work: Three healthy Caucasian mothers, along with their six children, were the donors. Related and unrelated pairs show similar shaping of TCR recombination output by thymic selection. Related mother-child pairs shared marginally more repertoire than unrelated pairs, though not significantly.

The TCR comes from a girl aged 2-10 years in good health. The sequencing sample was made of blood. The chain has TRBV7-2 and TRBJ2-4; maybe TRBD1 (6 bases). The chain's CDR3 is CASSKQSGDADIQYF. The DNA for the CDR3 is TGTGCCAGCAGCAAGCAATCAGGGGACGCGGACATTCAGTACTTC.